The 17 T cell receptor beta chains reported below all come from one sample, sequenced in a study of T cells expressing NK-cell markers (dated by TCRdb to 2018 to 2020). Library prep was done by 5' RACE. Sequencing relied on an Illumina HiSeq 2000. One entry per CDR3 protein sequence results from the TCRdb reprocessing of the reads, with DNA left out. The sample's table covers about 440,000 distinct CDR3 sequences. The ten most abundant clones make up 7.3% of the sample. The specimen was blood T cells: a sorted CD56 or NKG2C T cell subset, CD4+ or CD8+ T cells, or bulk PBMC T cells (not recorded which). All receptors derive from a woman aged 18 to 75 in good health.

V gene TRBV11-2 combines with J gene TRBJ2-1; lacking DNA, the TRBD1 call made by TCRdb goes unchecked. This CDR3 has 13 residues. Germline V gives CDR1 SGHAT, CDR2 FQNNGV. The CDR3: CASSSAGLYEQFF.

The CDR3 spells CASSLEVSNQPQHF. This sequence joins TRBV7-9 and TRBJ1-5. Germline assignment: CDR1 SEHNR and CDR2 FQNEAQ (reference sequence). The CDR3 sequence is 14 residues long.

The chain couples TRBV20-1 to TRBJ1-1. The CDR3 extends over 11 amino acids. The germline gives CDR1 DFQATT, CDR2 SNEGSKA (reference sequence). The CDR3 region is CSASLGREAFF.

This chain connects TRBV20-1 to TRBJ2-3; the TCRdb D gene call, TRBD1, has no DNA to confirm it. This CDR3 has 11 amino acids. The germline gives CDR1 DFQATT, CDR2 SNEGSKA (reference sequence). The CDR3 sequence is CSADAGDTQYF.

The chain carries TRBV7-3 and TRBJ1-2. The germline V gene encodes CDR1 SGHTA and CDR2 FQGTGA. The CDR3 extends over 15 amino acids. The CDR3 sequence is CASSHRTAAGYGYTF. Supplemented by reference TRBV7-3 and TRBJ1-2, the full variable domain reads GAGVSQTPSNKVTEKGKYVELRCDPISGHTALYWYRQSLGQGPEFLIYFQGTGAADDSGLPNDRFFAVRPEGSVSTLKIQRTERGDSAVYLCASSHRTAAGYGYTFGSGTRLTVV.

The rearrangement joins TRBV6-5 to TRBJ2-6; without DNA, the TCRdb call of TRBD1 cannot be checked. This CDR3 spans 17 amino acids. Germline V gene lookup returns CDR1 MNHEY and CDR2 SVGAGI. The CDR3 loop reads CASSFQYRAAGANVLTF.

This chain links TRBV18 with TRBJ1-6. The CDR3 contains 14 residues. The V gene's germline CDR1 is KGHSH and CDR2 LQKENI. The CDR3: CASSPTRDDSPLHF.

The V call is TRBV14, the J call TRBJ2-3; the D call of TRBD2 rests on TCRdb alone, since no DNA is present to check it. This CDR3 region has 15 residues. Germline CDR1 SGHDN, CDR2 FVKESK. CDR3 sequence: CASSQYSGFTDTQYF.

The V call is TRBV10-3, the J call TRBJ2-1; TCRdb designates TRBD2, a call that cannot be tested without DNA. Germline V gene data show CDR1 as ENHRY and CDR2 as SYGVKD. The CDR3 extends over 16 amino acids. This chain's CDR3 is CAISESASGTYNEQFF.

This CDR3 is CASSFNPGGPYNEQFF. The chain couples TRBV5-1 to TRBJ2-1; TCRdb's D gene call, TRBD1, goes unchecked for lack of DNA. In germline, CDR1 is SGHRS, CDR2 YFSETQ. This CDR3 comprises 16 residues.

The chain joins TRBV6-5 to TRBJ1-1; without DNA, the TCRdb call of TRBD1 cannot be checked. This CDR3 has 14 amino acids. The germline CDR1 and CDR2 sequences are MNHEY and SVGAGI. CDR3: CASSYSKALQADKF.

The chain couples TRBV20-1 to TRBJ2-1; absent DNA, TCRdb's TRBD2 call cannot be checked. Germline CDR1 reads DFQATT; CDR2 reads SNEGSKA (reference sequence). This CDR3 is 16 amino acids long. The chain's CDR3 is CSASGDSSGLYNEQFF.

The J gene is TRBJ2-3, the V gene TRBV5-6; TCRdb's D gene call, TRBD2, goes unchecked for lack of DNA. Germline CDR1 is SGHDT and CDR2 is YYEEEE. The CDR3 is made up of 15 amino acids. CDR3 amino acids: CASSFSGTSTDTQYF.

This chain joins TRBV20-1 and TRBJ1-2; TCRdb's D call of TRBD1 is untestable without DNA. Germline V gene data show CDR1 as DFQATT and CDR2 as SNEGSKA (reference sequence). The CDR3 runs to 15 residues. The CDR3 loop reads CSVPGQVAQGYGYTF.

The J gene is TRBJ2-7, the V gene TRBV5-5; TCRdb outputs TRBD1, but without DNA this stays unchecked. Germline CDR1 SGHKS, CDR2 YYEKEE (reference sequence). The CDR3 covers 15 residues. The CDR3 loop is CASSLYVTGRNEQYF.

V is TRBV12-3 or TRBV12-4 and J is TRBJ1-5. CDR3 length equals 12 residues. The CDR3 spells CASSPLGEPQHF.

The chain links TRBV5-5 to TRBJ1-1; TCRdb proposes TRBD1, but this gene call is untestable without DNA. The CDR3 runs 14 residues. From germline, CDR1 is SGHKS and CDR2 YYEKEE (reference sequence). The CDR3 is CASSLRQGITEAFF.